The 19 T cell receptor beta chains below were found in one sample sequenced in a study of blood T cell repertoires in COVID-19. Measured with immunoSEQ multiplex PCR; TCRdb has only the in-frame clones, and not every one. Of about 220,000 clones in the sample, 85% were seen once. Input material: peripheral blood. Receptors originate from a woman in her seventies with COVID-19, enrolled during active disease.

CDR3 coding DNA: TGTGCCAGCAGTTACTCATGGGGGGGAAATTCACCCCTCCACTTT. Its translation: CASSYSWGGNSPLHF. The genes are TRBV6-5 and TRBJ1-6; TRBD1 is a possible D gene (5 bases). Germline V gene lookup returns CDR1 MNHEY and CDR2 SVGAGI. The CDR3 length is 15 residues. V was cut by 0 bases and J by 7 bases, with 10 bases left in between.

The J gene is TRBJ2-7, the V gene TRBV3-1 (or the pseudogene TRBV3-2), with 9 bases lining up with TRBD1. Germline trimming cut 0 bases from V and 3 bases from J; bases unmatched to any gene: 6. The length of the CDR3 is 16 residues. The germline CDR1 and CDR2 sequences are LGHDT and YNNKEL (reference sequence). CDR3 sequence reads: CASSQDQGQGGYEQYF. The CDR3 nucleotides read TGTGCCAGCAGCCAAGACCAGGGACAGGGAGGCTACGAGCAGTACTTC.

The rearrangement joins TRBV4-3 to TRBJ1-2; D is ambiguous. Per germline, CDR1 LGHNA and CDR2 YSLEER. The germline V and J ends were trimmed by 0 bases and 5 bases, with 10 bases remaining between them. The CDR3 runs to 14 residues. Here the CDR3 reads CASSQETKRYGYTF. In nucleotides, the CDR3 is TGCGCCAGCAGCCAAGAAACAAAGCGGTATGGCTACACCTTC.

The chain employs TRBV18 and TRBJ2-5, with unresolved D. This CDR3 spans 12 amino acids. Germline CDR1 KGHSH, CDR2 LQKENI. The V end was cut by 3 bases, the J end by 4 bases, with 6 bases between. This CDR3 reads CASSPTPETQYF. Written as DNA, the CDR3 is TGTGCCAGCTCACCCACTCCAGAGACCCAGTACTTC.

This clone was detected only once. The rearrangement uses TRBV15 and TRBJ2-2; 7 bases line up with TRBD1. Germline CDR1 LNHNV, CDR2 YYDKDF (reference sequence). There are 15 residues in the CDR3. Trimming removed 4 bases from V and 6 bases from J; junction bases left unmatched: 8. The CDR3 sequence is CATSKMRQGAGELFF. CDR3 DNA: TGTGCCACCAGCAAGATGCGGCAGGGGGCCGGGGAGCTGTTTTTT.

This clone was seen just once. V gene TRBV18 combines with J gene TRBJ2-1, with 15 bases lining up with TRBD2. This CDR3 region has 16 residues. V gave up 5 bases and J gave up 6 bases; unmatched junction bases: 5. CDR1 is KGHSH, CDR2 LQKENI, per germline. The CDR3 DNA sequence: TGTGCCAGCTCAGCTTCGGGACTAGCGGGAGGCAATGAGCAGTTCTTC. Translating it yields CASSASGLAGGNEQFF.

This clone was seen only a few times. The chain couples TRBV11-2 to TRBJ2-7, with D perhaps matching TRBD1 (6 bases). Germline V gene sequence: CDR1 SGHAT, CDR2 FQNNGV. The V end was cut by 2 bases, the J end by 4 bases, with 12 bases between. The length of the CDR3 is 14 residues. This CDR3 reads CASSLFQGFYEQYF. The CDR3 nucleotides read TGTGCCAGCAGCTTATTTCAGGGGTTTTACGAGCAGTACTTC.

The chain has TRBV6-1 and TRBJ1-2; 9 bases are a match to TRBD1. V dropped 2 bases and J dropped 7; count of bases not matched to a gene: 5. The CDR3 consists of 14 residues. Germline CDR1 is MNHNS and CDR2 is SASEGT. The CDR3 nucleotides are TGTGCCAGCAGTGAAACCGGGACAGGGTTTGGCTACACCTTC. Translating gives CASSETGTGFGYTF.

V and J are TRBV12-3 or TRBV12-4 and TRBJ2-2, with a weak D call TRBD1 (6 bases). The V gene lost 5 bases and the J gene lost 6 bases, with 10 bases spanning the gap. CDR3 size: 13 residues. The CDR3 nucleotides are TGTGCCAGCAGTCTCAGGGGCTCCGGGGAGCTGTTTTTT. This encodes CASSLRGSGELFF.

V is TRBV6-2 or TRBV6-3 and J is TRBJ1-1; TRBD1 is a possible D gene (6 bases). Trimming removed 4 bases at V and 2 bases at J, with 17 bases between. This CDR3 contains 16 residues. Looked up from germline, CDR1 is MNHEY and CDR2 is SVGEGT. The CDR3 DNA sequence: TGTGCCAGCAGTTCGGGACAAGTCACCTTAAACACTGAAGCTTTCTTT. This translates into CASSSGQVTLNTEAFF.

V usage is TRBV19 and J usage is TRBJ1-1; the match to TRBD1 covers 8 bases. Per the germline V gene, CDR1 is LNHDA and CDR2 is SQIVND (reference sequence). The CDR3 consists of 14 residues. The V and J ends lost 3 bases and 5 bases, in that order; junction bases with no gene match: 5. CDR3 sequence reads: CASSMLTGGTEAFF. The CDR3 DNA sequence: TGTGCCAGTAGTATGCTTACAGGGGGAACTGAAGCTTTCTTT. The full variable domain, completed using reference TRBV19 and TRBJ1-1, is DGGITQSPKYLFRKEGQNVTLSCEQNLNHDAMYWYRQDPGQGLRLIYYSQIVNDFQKGDIAEGYSVSREKKESFPLTVTSAQKNPTAFYLCASSMLTGGTEAFFGQGTRLTVV.

V usage is TRBV12-5 and J usage is TRBJ1-5, with D uncertain. Per the germline V gene, CDR1 is LGHNT and CDR2 is FRNRAP. CDR3 length: 14 amino acids. V was shortened by 0 bases and J by 2 bases, with 5 bases between the two germline ends. CDR3 sequence (DNA): TGTGCTAGTGGTTTGGTACCAGGCAATCAGCCCCAGCATTTT. Translating gives CASGLVPGNQPQHF.

The J gene is TRBJ2-5, the V gene TRBV7-3; the D gene is possibly TRBD2 (6 bases). Germline assignment: CDR1 SGHTA and CDR2 FQGTGA. V was clipped by 0 bases and J by 2 bases, with 13 bases between them. There are 16 residues in the CDR3. This chain's CDR3 is CASSLTGGHLQETQYF. Here the CDR3 DNA reads TGTGCCAGCAGCTTAACGGGGGGTCACCTACAAGAGACCCAGTACTTC. The complete variable domain, with remaining parts taken from reference TRBV7-3 and TRBJ2-5, reads GAGVSQTPSNKVTEKGKYVELRCDPISGHTALYWYRQSLGQGPEFLIYFQGTGAADDSGLPNDRFFAVRPEGSVSTLKIQRTERGDSAVYLCASSLTGGHLQETQYFGPGTRLLVL.

This clone appeared a few times. This chain's CDR3 is CAGAAEAFF. CDR3 DNA: TGTGCAGGGGCGGCTGAAGCTTTCTTT. J is TRBJ1-1 and V is TRBV30; tentative D call: TRBD1 (5 bases). The CDR3 is made up of 9 amino acids. Germline V gives CDR1 GTSNPN, CDR2 SVGIG (reference sequence). The full variable domain, completed using reference TRBV30 and TRBJ1-1, is SQTIHQWPATLVQPVGSPLSLECTVEGTSNPNLYWYRQAAGRGLQLLFYSVGIGQISSEVPQNLSASRPQDRQFILSSKKLLLSDSGFYLCAGAAEAFFGQGTRLTVV.

The chain has TRBV18 and TRBJ1-2; 10 positions match TRBD1. In germline, CDR1 is KGHSH, CDR2 LQKENI. With 3 bases clipped from V and 2 bases from J, the junction kept 15 bases outside the gene matches. The length of the CDR3 is 19 residues. The CDR3 DNA reads as TGTGCCAGCTCACCGTTCCTACCGGGACAGGGGTCAATGAACTATGGCTACACCTTC. This translates into CASSPFLPGQGSMNYGYTF. The full variable domain, completed using reference TRBV18 and TRBJ1-2, is NAGVMQNPRHLVRRRGQEARLRCSPMKGHSHVYWYRQLPEEGLKFMVYLQKENIIDESGMPKERFSAEFPKEGPSILRIQQVVRGDSAAYFCASSPFLPGQGSMNYGYTFGSGTRLTVV.

For this clone: At one end the junction does not follow the germline gene, possibly because of a read error. This sequence joins TRBV7-7 and TRBJ2-1; 11 nucleotides agree with TRBD2. CDR1 is SSHAT and CDR2 is FNYEAQ in the germline V gene (reference sequence). The CDR3 extends over 15 amino acids. CDR3 DNA: TGTGCTAGCAGCCCCGGACTAGCGGGTCACAATGAGCAGTTCTTC. It translates to CASSPGLAGHNEQFF.

For the CDR3, the DNA is TGTGCCAGCAGGGAGGACAGGGCGTTAGAAAAACTGTTTTTT. Translating gives CASREDRALEKLFF. The rearrangement joins TRBV2 to TRBJ1-4; 8 bases fit TRBD1. This CDR3 spans 14 amino acids. Unmatched junction bases numbered 8, after V lost 6 bases and J lost 8 bases. Germline CDR1 SNHLY, CDR2 FYNNEI.

The rearrangement joins TRBV19 to TRBJ1-4, with D uncertain. The CDR3 is 12 residues long. Germline CDR1 is LNHDA and CDR2 is SQIVND (reference sequence). Trimming took 1 base from V and 8 from J, leaving 5 bases between them. This CDR3 is CASSIAGEKLFF. The CDR3, as DNA: TGTGCCAGTAGTATAGCGGGGGAAAAACTGTTTTTT.

The chain carries TRBV19 and TRBJ1-2; a possible D gene is TRBD1 (5 bases). V was pared by 9 bases and J by 8 bases, with 22 bases between. The CDR3 spans 14 residues. The germline CDR1 and CDR2 sequences are LNHDA and SQIVND (reference sequence). The CDR3 region has the DNA TGTGCCAGCGACCGAACCCAGGGTTCCTACGGCTACACCTTC. It encodes CASDRTQGSYGYTF.